A few counts support the clone carrying this T cell receptor beta chain. What it binds is unknown. Other DNA sequences from this sample encode an identical CDR3 as well. Reverse transcribing all isolated RNA meant expressed TCRB transcripts were sequenced. Using immunoSEQ multiplex PCR, the repertoire was profiled, and TCRdb retains in-frame clones only, with some absent. The top ten clones hold over 0.5% of a sample with roughly 160,000 clones, about 8.3% of them seen once. This record comes from a study of beta chain features in type 1 diabetes. Study-wide results and caveats: Within each of all four CD4+ subsets, Type 1 diabetes patients had TCRB CDR3s that were moderately but significantly shorter.

CDR1 and CDR2 (germline): SGDLS, YYNGEE. Trimming took off 1 base at V and 0 bases at J, with 6 bases between the two ends. The CDR3 has 14 amino acids. Averaging roughly 120 mL, one heparinised blood draw was given by each donor. Central memory, naive, regulatory and stem cell-like memory CD4+ cells were sorted by CD45RO/CCR7/CD25/CD127/CD95/CD27. The V and J genes are TRBV9 and TRBJ2-3; possibly TRBD1 for D (6 bases). Sequenced sample: central memory CD4+ T cells from blood. This sequence was found in a young woman with type 1 diabetes. The CDR3 nucleotides read TGTGCCAGCAGCGTACAGGGGAGCACAGATACGCAGTATTTT. It encodes CASSVQGSTDTQYF.